Below, 31 T cell receptor beta chains from the same sample are listed, as sequenced in a study of spatial heterogeneity in lung cancer. TCRdb reanalysed the 5' RACE reads using MiXCR and keeps one entry per CDR3 protein. The repertoire consists of about 10,000 distinct CDR3 sequences, with roughly 5.1% occurring once and the leading ten covering more than 20%. Sample time point: sample taken at primary tumor resection. Unsorted whole RNA from tumor, nontumor lung or frozen PBMC underwent sequencing. Specimen: PBMCs, collected at surgery. The receptors derive from a male donor with early-stage non-small cell lung cancer.

In its sample, this clonotype is medium-sized. The rearrangement links TRBV7-2 to TRBJ2-7, with D unresolved. This CDR3 is 13 amino acids long. CDR1 is SGHTA, CDR2 FQGNSA, per germline. The V end was cut by 4 bases, the J end by 5 bases, with 12 bases between. Here the CDR3 reads CASSSFSRNEQYF. The CDR3, as DNA: TGTGCCAGCAGCTCGTTCAGCAGGAACGAGCAGTACTTC.

The chain couples TRBV18 to TRBJ2-3; D is unclear. Germline CDR1 and CDR2: KGHSH and LQKENI. The CDR3 has 15 residues. V shed 2 bases and J shed 6 bases, with 15 bases lying between them. The CDR3: CASSPTLTRSDTQYF. The CDR3 DNA follows: TGTGCCAGCTCACCAACTTTAACCCGGTCGGATACGCAGTATTTT.

This clonotype was counted a few times. The rearrangement links TRBV5-1 to TRBJ1-1, with D unresolved. V gave up 0 bases and J gave up 5 bases, with 17 bases separating them. Looked up from germline, CDR1 is SGHRS and CDR2 is YFSETQ. The CDR3 consists of 16 residues. CDR3 bases: TGCGCCAGCAGCTTGGGGGTCGTCGCTGGCGGAACTGAAGCTTTCTTT. Protein sequence: CASSLGVVAGGTEAFF. Filled out from reference TRBV5-1 and TRBJ1-1, the complete variable domain reads KAGVTQTPRYLIKTRGQQVTLSCSPISGHRSVSWYQQTPGQGLQFLFEYFSETQRNKGNFPGRFSGRQFSNSRSEMNVSTLELGDSALYLCASSLGVVAGGTEAFFGQGTRLTVV.

This clonotype was counted at least ten times. The genes are TRBV20-1 and TRBJ2-2; 8 nucleotides match TRBD2. The CDR3 extends over 15 amino acids. Germline V gene sequence: CDR1 DFQATT, CDR2 SNEGSKA (reference sequence). V lost 2 bases to trimming and J lost 4 bases; unmatched junction nucleotides: 6. CDR3 region: CSARIMGLVTGELFF. The CDR3 bases are TGCAGTGCTAGAATCATGGGACTAGTCACCGGGGAGCTGTTTTTT.

The table lists this clonotype with many counts. The V gene is TRBV28, the J gene TRBJ1-1, with 8 bases lining up with TRBD1. The V and J ends lost 0 bases and 7 bases, in that order; junction bases with no gene match: 10. Germline CDR1 and CDR2: MDHEN and SYDVKM. The CDR3 sequence is 16 residues long. This CDR3 reads CASSLWSGDRPLEAFF. As DNA, the CDR3 is TGTGCCAGCAGTTTATGGTCGGGGGACAGGCCGCTTGAAGCTTTCTTT.

This clonotype was seen more than once but under ten times. The chain combines TRBV28 with TRBJ2-5; unclear D gene. Germline V CDR1 and CDR2: MDHEN, SYDVKM. The V end was cut by 7 bases, the J end by 3 bases, with 9 bases between. The CDR3 spans 12 residues. The DNA for the CDR3 is TGTGCCAGCACGGCTACGGAAGAGACCCAGTACTTC. This encodes CASTATEETQYF.

The rearrangement uses TRBV7-2 and TRBJ2-7; the D gene is possibly TRBD1 (5 bases). The CDR3 has 14 amino acids. Germline assignment: CDR1 SGHTA and CDR2 FQGNSA. V was cut by 2 bases and J by 2 bases, with 10 bases left in between. The CDR3 spells CASSLPGKPYEQYF. The CDR3 coding sequence is TGTGCCAGCAGCTTACCAGGGAAGCCCTACGAGCAGTACTTC.

The V and J genes are TRBV7-2 and TRBJ2-1; D call uncertain. The CDR3 length is 12 residues. Between the trimmed V and J ends, which lost 5 bases and 6 bases, there was a span of 8 bases. Germline assignment: CDR1 SGHTA and CDR2 FQGNSA. CDR3 region: CASSGGTNEQFF. CDR3 nucleotide sequence: TGTGCCAGCAGCGGCGGCACCAATGAGCAGTTCTTC.

This clonotype was recorded many times. This chain joins TRBV7-2 and TRBJ1-1; 8 nucleotides match TRBD1. There are 15 residues in the CDR3. From germline, CDR1 is SGHTA and CDR2 FQGNSA. V lost 1 base and J lost 5; bases outside the gene matches: 6. The CDR3 region is CASSLVRTGSTEAFF. The CDR3 DNA is TGTGCCAGCAGCTTAGTACGGACAGGGTCTACTGAAGCTTTCTTT.

This clonotype was seen repeatedly, ten times or more. This chain links TRBV12-3 or TRBV12-4 with TRBJ2-3, with D possibly TRBD1 on 5 matching bases. The CDR3 consists of 12 residues. Trimming cost V 6 bases and J 9 bases, with 13 bases left between them. CDR3 sequence: CASRSWGVTQYF. In nucleotides, the CDR3 is TGTGCCAGCAGGTCTTGGGGCGTCACGCAGTATTTT.

This clonotype was counted only a few times. The rearrangement joins TRBV11-1 to TRBJ2-1, with D perhaps matching TRBD2 (7 bases). The germline V gene has CDR1 SGHAT and CDR2 FQDESV (reference sequence). Trimming took off 3 bases at V and 10 bases at J, with 16 bases between the two ends. This CDR3 is 14 amino acids long. CDR3 bases: TGTGCCAGCAGCTTTAATACGGGGGGCGGAGAGCAGTTCTTC. Translating gives CASSFNTGGGEQFF.

Only a few counts were recorded for this clonotype. The V and J genes are TRBV25-1 and TRBJ2-7; D perhaps matches TRBD1 (5 bases). Trimming removed 2 bases from V and 6 bases from J, with 11 bases in between. The CDR3 loop spans 13 amino acids. CDR1 and CDR2 from the germline V gene are MGHDK and SYGVNS. This chain's CDR3 is CASSEPTAPEQYF. Here the CDR3 DNA reads TGTGCCAGCAGTGAACCGACAGCTCCCGAGCAGTACTTC.

This clonotype was seen at least ten times. This chain uses TRBV20-1 with TRBJ2-6; 7 positions agree with TRBD1. V gave up 0 bases and J gave up 2 bases; unmatched junction bases: 7. Per the germline V gene, CDR1 is DFQATT and CDR2 is SNEGSKA (reference sequence). CDR3 length: 17 amino acids. CDR3 amino acids: CSARDSAGGTGANVLTF. CDR3 DNA: TGCAGTGCTAGAGATTCGGCAGGGGGTACTGGGGCCAACGTCCTGACTTTC.

This clonotype ranks as large. This chain connects TRBV9 to TRBJ2-7, with D tentatively TRBD1 (6 bases). The CDR3 runs to 17 residues. Trimming removed 2 bases at V and 0 bases at J, with 18 bases between. CDR1 and CDR2 from the germline V gene are SGDLS and YYNGEE. The CDR3 coding sequence is TGTGCCAGCAGCGTGTCTCCACAGGACAGCAGCTCCTACGAGCAGTACTTC. Translating it yields CASSVSPQDSSSYEQYF.

This clonotype was found a few times. One base away lies a much larger clone, so this may be a sequencing read error. The chain is built from TRBV7-2 and TRBJ1-4, with TRBD1 matching 8 bases. CDR1 is SGHTA and CDR2 is FQGNSA in the germline V gene. V lost 5 bases, J lost 10 bases, and 15 bases stayed unmatched. There are 16 residues in the CDR3. DNA of the CDR3: TGTGCCAGCAGCACTAGTATGGGCCAGGGGGCCGTAAAACTGTTTTTT. Amino acids: CASSTSMGQGAVKLFF.

V gene TRBV29-1 combines with J gene TRBJ2-1; 8 nucleotides align to TRBD1. Germline CDR1 is SQVTM and CDR2 is ANQGSEA. Unmatched junction bases numbered 1, after V lost 3 bases and J lost 3 bases. The CDR3 is 13 amino acids. The CDR3 sequence is CSVDGTGYNEQFF. In nucleotides, the CDR3 is TGCAGCGTTGACGGGACAGGCTACAATGAGCAGTTCTTC.

This clonotype was seen a handful of times. This may be a read error: a much more frequent sequence differs by one nucleotide. This likely comes from a read error, as the CDR3 has no conserved phenylalanine or tryptophan at its end. This chain joins TRBV10-2 and TRBJ1-3; no clear D gene. Trimming removed 0 bases at V and 4 bases at J, with 4 bases between. The CDR3 extends over 13 amino acids. Germline V gene lookup returns CDR1 WSHSY and CDR2 SAAADI. CDR3: CASSESGGNTIYS. CDR3 nucleotides: TGCGCCAGCAGTGAGTCGGGCGGAAACACCATATATTCT.

This clonotype was seen repeatedly, ten times or more. This chain uses TRBV6-2 or TRBV6-3 with TRBJ1-5; D perhaps matches TRBD1 (6 bases). The CDR3 contains 15 residues. The germline V gene has CDR1 MNHEY and CDR2 SVGEGT. The V and J ends lost 4 bases and 4 bases respectively, with 14 bases between them. The CDR3 nucleotides read TGTGCCAGCAGTTCGAGACAGGCGGGGAATCAGCCCCAGCATTTT. Translated: CASSSRQAGNQPQHF.

Judged by abundance, this clonotype is medium-sized. The chain combines TRBV3-1 with TRBJ1-1; TRBD1 might be the D (5 bases). The CDR3 totals 13 residues. Germline CDR1 LGHDT, CDR2 YNNKEL (reference sequence). The V gene lost 4 bases and the J gene lost 5 bases, with 11 bases spanning the gap. This chain's CDR3 is CASSLQGWTEAFF. DNA of the CDR3: TGTGCCAGCAGCCTGCAGGGATGGACTGAAGCTTTCTTT.

This clonotype occurred many times. The junction departs from germline at one end; a sequencing error may be responsible. The chain has TRBV28 and TRBJ2-2; D is tentatively TRBD1 or TRBD2 (6 bases each). CDR1 is MDHEN and CDR2 is SYDVKM in the germline V gene. The CDR3 contains 16 residues. DNA for the CDR3: TGTGCCAGCAGAGGTTGGCGGGACATATACACCGAGGAGCTGTTTTTT. Translated: CASRGWRDIYTEELFF.

By share, this clonotype ranks as medium-sized. This chain uses TRBV29-1 with TRBJ2-2; 8 bases align to TRBD2. Unmatched junction bases numbered 10, after V lost 7 bases and J lost 6 bases. The germline gives CDR1 SQVTM, CDR2 ANQGSEA. CDR3 length: 14 residues. The CDR3 DNA is TGCAGCGCGGCCGGGACTAGTGAGGCCGGGGAGCTGTTTTTT. Translation gives CSAAGTSEAGELFF.

This clonotype was recorded at least ten times. This chain uses TRBV19 with TRBJ2-3, with D possibly matching TRBD2 (5 bases). V dropped 6 bases and J dropped 6 bases, with 13 bases sitting between them. CDR3 length equals 13 residues. Germline V gene sequence: CDR1 LNHDA, CDR2 SQIVND (reference sequence). The CDR3 protein is CASSRGFLDTQYF. The CDR3 DNA follows: TGTGCCAGTAGCCGAGGGTTCCTGGATACGCAGTATTTT.

This clonotype was seen repeatedly, ten times or more. The chain has TRBV7-3 and TRBJ1-5; no firm D call. Germline values: CDR1 SGHTA, CDR2 FQGTGA. The length of the CDR3 is 13 residues. Trimming removed 0 bases from V and 11 bases from J, with 11 bases in between. The CDR3 here is CASSLTWGEAQHF. CDR3 coding DNA: TGTGCCAGCAGCTTAACGTGGGGAGAGGCCCAGCATTTT. The entire variable domain, with the rest obtained from reference TRBV7-3 and TRBJ1-5, is as follows: GAGVSQTPSNKVTEKGKYVELRCDPISGHTALYWYRQSLGQGPEFLIYFQGTGAADDSGLPNDRFFAVRPEGSVSTLKIQRTERGDSAVYLCASSLTWGEAQHFGDGTRLSIL.

In its sample, this clonotype is medium-sized. The rearrangement joins TRBV29-1 to TRBJ2-3; a weak D match, TRBD2 (5 bases). The CDR3 contains 14 residues. Per the germline V gene, CDR1 is SQVTM and CDR2 is ANQGSEA. Between the trimmed V and J ends, which lost 4 bases and 0 bases, there was a span of 11 bases. The CDR3 spells CSVGRQMSTDTQYF. The CDR3 DNA reads as TGCAGCGTTGGGAGGCAGATGAGCACAGATACGCAGTATTTT.

This clonotype was seen only a few times. The chain joins TRBV21-1 to TRBJ2-5; TRBD1 is the table's D call, not checked against the DNA. TRBV21-1 is described as a pseudogene. The CDR3 contains 16 residues. In DNA, the CDR3 is TGTGCCAGCAGCACCCGACAGACCTGTATGGTAGGGACCCAGTACTTC. Translated, it gives CASSTRQTCMVGTQYF.

This clonotype is medium-sized (0.01 to 0.1%) by share. The chain couples TRBV11-2 to TRBJ2-2, with unresolved D. Trimming pared 0 bases from V and 4 bases from J, leaving 3 bases between. There are 13 residues in the CDR3. Germline V gene lookup returns CDR1 SGHAT and CDR2 FQNNGV. The CDR3 loop is CASSLEVTGELFF. CDR3 sequence (DNA): TGTGCCAGCAGCTTAGAGGTCACCGGGGAGCTGTTTTTT. The full variable domain, its missing parts supplied by reference TRBV11-2 and TRBJ2-2, is EAGVAQSPRYKIIEKRQSVAFWCNPISGHATLYWYQQILGQGPKLLIQFQNNGVVDDSQLPKDRFSAERLKGVDSTLKIQPAKLEDSAVYLCASSLEVTGELFFGEGSRLTVL.

This clonotype has at least ten counts. The chain couples TRBV7-2 to TRBJ2-2, with a tentative D call TRBD2 (6 bases). Deletions cut 3 bases from V and 3 bases from J, with 14 bases between. Germline CDR1 reads SGHTA; CDR2 reads FQGNSA. The CDR3 is 16 amino acids. The CDR3 DNA reads as TGTGCCAGCAGCTTTGGTTCCGGGGGTCACACCGGGGAGCTGTTTTTT. It yields the protein CASSFGSGGHTGELFF.

V usage is TRBV19 and J usage is TRBJ1-4, with a weak D call TRBD1 (5 bases). This CDR3 has 16 residues. V was trimmed by 5 bases and J by 4 bases, leaving 17 bases between them. Germline CDR1 reads LNHDA; CDR2 reads SQIVND (reference sequence). The CDR3 region has the DNA TGTGCCAGTAGTCCTCCCACAGGCGACGGTAATGAAAAACTGTTTTTT. Amino acid sequence: CASSPPTGDGNEKLFF.

In this sample, this clonotype is medium-sized (0.01 to 0.1%). This sequence joins TRBV12-3 or TRBV12-4 and TRBJ2-1; 8 bases agree with TRBD1. The CDR3 is 15 residues long. With V trimmed by 5 bases and J by 3 bases, 6 bases remained unmatched. The CDR3 bases are TGTGCCAGCAGTCCGTGGACAGGGAACTACAATGAGCAGTTCTTC. It specifies CASSPWTGNYNEQFF.

The CDR3 here is CASTSVAGGFNEQFF. Here the CDR3 DNA reads TGTGCCAGTACCTCGGTAGCGGGGGGCTTCAATGAGCAGTTCTTC. The chain links TRBV19 to TRBJ2-1; 10 bases are a match to TRBD2. Germline CDR1 and CDR2: LNHDA and SQIVND (reference sequence). The V gene end was trimmed by 7 bases and the J gene end by 6 bases; junction bases not matched to a gene: 9. The CDR3 covers 15 residues. Supplemented by reference TRBV19 and TRBJ2-1, the full variable domain reads DGGITQSPKYLFRKEGQNVTLSCEQNLNHDAMYWYRQDPGQGLRLIYYSQIVNDFQKGDIAEGYSVSREKKESFPLTVTSAQKNPTAFYLCASTSVAGGFNEQFFGPGTRLTVL.

This clonotype was observed many times. V usage is TRBV20-1 and J usage is TRBJ2-7; TRBD2 matches at 12 bases. V lost 5 bases and J lost 6; bases outside the gene matches: 8. Germline lookup yields CDR1 DFQATT and CDR2 SNEGSKA (reference sequence). The CDR3 is made up of 14 amino acids. The chain's CDR3 is CSAEPSGGASEQYF. DNA of the CDR3: TGCAGTGCTGAACCTAGCGGGGGGGCAAGCGAGCAGTACTTC.